A selection of T cell receptor beta chains follows, all from one sample in a study of blood T cell repertoires in COVID-19. Generated by immunoSEQ multiplex PCR, the TCRdb table keeps only in-frame clones and is missing some. Counted here are over 100,000 clones, 84% occurring once; the ten biggest clones make up approximately 3.6%. Sequences were obtained from PBMCs or T cells enriched from blood (not recorded which). Source of these receptors: a woman in her 30s who had recovered from COVID-19. The CDR3 runs from the conserved cysteine through the conserved F or W. The order of the fields is V gene, CDR3 protein.

v_gene: TRBV29-1; CDR3aa: CSPGGPGGEDGYTF
v_gene: TRBV30; CDR3aa: CAWMASGGYEQYF
v_gene: TRBV7-2; CDR3aa: CASSLKRFGGAFF
v_gene: TRBV28; CDR3aa: CASSGLKNTEAFF
v_gene: TRBV11-2; CDR3aa: CASSLGDSWREKLFF
v_gene: TRBV18; CDR3aa: CASSTGTDTQYF
v_gene: TRBV7-3; CDR3aa: CASSLTLAGGNYEQYF
v_gene: TRBV6-5; CDR3aa: CASSYASGSSYEQYF
v_gene: TRBV11-2; CDR3aa: CASSLAGSSYNEQFF
v_gene: TRBV4-2; CDR3aa: CASRLAPSTDTQYF
v_gene: TRBV4-2; CDR3aa: CASSQDGRDYNEQFF
v_gene: TRBV2; CDR3aa: CASVRSGRITDTQYF
v_gene: TRBV21-1; CDR3aa: CASSFGGWDPYNEQFF
v_gene: TRBV7-8; CDR3aa: CASSPSSIQYF
v_gene: TRBV4-3; CDR3aa: CASSQGGRTTGELFF
v_gene: TRBV5-1; CDR3aa: CASSLDWQGRYYGYTF
v_gene: TRBV25-1; CDR3aa: CASSERDREGKTQYF
v_gene: TRBV6-2/TRBV6-3; CDR3aa: CASSTTSGSYEQYF
v_gene: TRBV5-3; CDR3aa: CARSPPGVKGIEKLFF
v_gene: TRBV3-1/TRBV3-2; CDR3aa: CASSHGQGSNYGYTF
v_gene: TRBV30; CDR3aa: CAWSLGLSNQPQHF
v_gene: TRBV19; CDR3aa: CASTDSFVLSYNEQFF
v_gene: TRBV13; CDR3aa: CASSSGGYGTEAFF
v_gene: TRBV7-9; CDR3aa: CASSLEGWEQYF
v_gene: TRBV6-4; CDR3aa: CASSDSGTTGELFF
v_gene: TRBV28; CDR3aa: CASSRTSGSYEQYF
v_gene: TRBV5-4; CDR3aa: CASSSFLAGGGELFF
v_gene: TRBV5-1; CDR3aa: CASSLTLIQGGYTF
v_gene: TRBV5-4; CDR3aa: CASSSGQGSTEAFF
v_gene: TRBV15; CDR3aa: CATSRDAHRGGSYEQYF
v_gene: TRBV13; CDR3aa: CASSLVGLAGGYEQYF
v_gene: TRBV6-2/TRBV6-3; CDR3aa: CASSSAQGLAGGTGELFF
v_gene: TRBV3-1/TRBV3-2; CDR3aa: CASSGGDRGASEQYF
v_gene: TRBV5-6; CDR3aa: CASSPLSPGQRNSPLHF
v_gene: TRBV14; CDR3aa: CASSQGPGFWGPNYGYTF
v_gene: TRBV30; CDR3aa: CAWSVIGGTGASQYF
v_gene: TRBV9; CDR3aa: CASSVSGPETQYF